These 24 T cell receptor beta chains were sequenced from one sample in a study of blood T cells in healthy people across ages. The use of a sample-barcoded 5' primer and a J-beta primer mix characterized a second PCR of 7 to 11 cycles. Using its own MiXCR run on the 5' RACE reads, TCRdb lists one record per CDR3 protein. The data hold more than 500,000 distinct CDR3 sequences, with about 25% observed a single time. The same data also contributed to another study, on T cells of mothers and their children.

The sample taken for sequencing was blood. These receptors were obtained from a boy between 2 and 10 years old in good health.

There are many counts of this clonotype. The V and J genes are TRBV7-8 and TRBJ2-4; TRBD2 is a possible D gene (6 bases). With 3 bases removed from V and 0 bases from J, the gap between germline ends came to 9 bases. This CDR3 has 15 residues. From germline, CDR1 is SGHVS and CDR2 FQNEAQ. The CDR3 reads CASSFGSPAKNIQYF. CDR3 bases: TGTGCCAGCAGCTTCGGGAGTCCAGCCAAAAACATTCAGTACTTC.

The V call is TRBV14, the J call TRBJ1-1; D gene uncertain. Germline CDR1 and CDR2: SGHDN and FVKESK. Trimming took 3 bases from V and 7 from J, leaving 12 bases between them. The CDR3 consists of 13 residues. The CDR3 region is CASSQLGKGEAFF. The CDR3 DNA sequence: TGTGCCAGCAGCCAGTTAGGGAAGGGTGAAGCTTTCTTT.

This clonotype occurred a few times. The chain couples TRBV5-6 to TRBJ2-3; 9 nucleotides align to TRBD2. The CDR3 is made up of 16 amino acids. J gave up 0 bases and V 6 bases, and 8 bases lay outside the gene matches. Germline assignment: CDR1 SGHDT and CDR2 YYEEEE. The CDR3 sequence is CASKKTSGSSTDTQYF. CDR3 bases: TGTGCCAGCAAGAAGACTAGCGGCTCTAGCACAGATACGCAGTATTTT.

The chain carries TRBV6-1 and TRBJ2-5; maybe TRBD1 (5 bases). CDR1 is MNHNS, CDR2 SASEGT, per germline. The length of the CDR3 is 12 residues. Trimming shortened V by 7 bases and J by 10 bases, and 16 bases separated the two germline ends. CDR3 loop: CASTWTSGDQYF. CDR3 DNA sequence: TGTGCCAGCACCTGGACATCTGGTGACCAGTACTTC.

The V and J genes are TRBV20-1 and TRBJ2-1, with 7 bases lining up with TRBD1. This CDR3 comprises 17 residues. Trimming removed 2 bases from V and 1 base from J; junction bases left unmatched: 11. Germline V CDR1 and CDR2: DFQATT, SNEGSKA (reference sequence). CDR3 bases: TGCAGTGCTAGACCTTACAGGGGTCGGGCATCCTACAATGAGCAGTTCTTC. Translated: CSARPYRGRASYNEQFF.

This clonotype was counted between two and nine times. The chain employs TRBV7-9 and TRBJ2-1; D tentatively fits TRBD1 or TRBD2 (5 bases each). The CDR3 spans 16 residues. CDR1 SEHNR and CDR2 FQNEAQ come from the germline V gene (reference sequence). V was clipped by 5 bases and J by 10 bases, with 24 bases between them. CDR3 DNA sequence: TGTGCCAGCAGCCGACCGGGGCCTCTCAATGAAGAAGAGCAGTTCTTC. Translating gives CASSRPGPLNEEEQFF. The entire variable domain, with the rest obtained from reference TRBV7-9 and TRBJ2-1, is as follows: DTGVSQNPRHKITKRGQNVTFRCDPISEHNRLYWYRQTLGQGPEFLTYFQNEAQLEKSRLLSDRFSAERPKGSFSTLEIQRTEQGDSAMYLCASSRPGPLNEEEQFFGPGTRLTVL.

The chain uses TRBV30 and TRBJ1-6, with D unresolved. Germline V gene sequence: CDR1 GTSNPN, CDR2 SVGIG (reference sequence). The CDR3 covers 13 residues. Deletions cut 3 bases from V and 9 bases from J, with 12 bases between. The CDR3 coding sequence is TGTGCCTGGAGGAAAGTGGACGCTTCACCCCTCCACTTT. Its protein product is CAWRKVDASPLHF.

The genes are TRBV5-1 and TRBJ1-2, with D maybe TRBD1 (5 bases). The CDR3 spans 13 residues. CDR1 and CDR2 from the germline V gene are SGHRS and YFSETQ. The V gene lost 0 bases and the J gene lost 6 bases, with 9 bases spanning the gap. The CDR3 sequence is CASSLDTGDGYTF. The CDR3 DNA reads TGCGCCAGCAGCTTGGATACGGGGGATGGCTACACCTTC.

This clonotype has just a few counts. The genes are TRBV5-1 and TRBJ2-1; D is uncertain. The end of the DNA fits TRBJ2-7 better, so the J call may be wrong. The CDR3 extends over 12 amino acids. Looked up from germline, CDR1 is SGHRS and CDR2 is YFSETQ. The CDR3 region is CASSRGEYEQYF. The CDR3 DNA sequence: TGCGCCAGCAGCCGAGGTGAATACGAGCAGTACTTC.

V is TRBV7-2 and J is TRBJ2-4, with 9 bases aligning to TRBD2. Germline CDR1 reads SGHTA; CDR2 reads FQGNSA. The CDR3 covers 16 residues. Trimming at V came to 5 bases and at J to 8 bases, leaving 13 bases not matched to a gene. The CDR3 sequence is CASSPRSSGTGDIQYF. Written as DNA, the CDR3 is TGTGCCAGCAGCCCCCGTTCTAGCGGGACGGGGGACATTCAGTACTTC.

This clonotype was seen at least ten times. The rearrangement uses TRBV12-3 or TRBV12-4 and TRBJ2-7; 8 positions agree with TRBD2. The CDR3 is 15 residues long. Trimming took 6 bases from V and 5 from J; bases not matched to a gene: 12. The CDR3 DNA reads as TGTGCCAGCAGCTTAACCGGGACTAGATCCCACGAGCAGTACTTC. It yields the protein CASSLTGTRSHEQYF.

This chain's CDR3 is CASSPINYEQYF. The DNA for the CDR3 is TGTGCCAGCTCCCCAATAAACTACGAGCAGTACTTC. V gene TRBV6-6 combines with J gene TRBJ2-7; D not certain. V gave up 8 bases and J gave up 3 bases, with 11 bases separating them. This CDR3 comprises 12 residues. CDR1 and CDR2 from the germline V gene are MNHNY and SVGAGI (reference sequence).

Concerning this clonotype itself: The junction and the germline gene differ at one end; a read error may be behind it. The chain uses TRBV20-1 and TRBJ1-1, with D tentatively TRBD1 (5 bases). The CDR3 sequence is 15 residues long. Germline V gene data show CDR1 as DFQATT and CDR2 as SNEGSKA (reference sequence). Written as DNA, the CDR3 is TGCAGTGCTGGAGATCCTAGGCGGGGGGGGACTGAAGCTTTCTTT. This translates into CSAGDPRRGGTEAFF.

The chain recombines TRBV20-1 with TRBJ2-3; 7 bases fit TRBD2. Germline values: CDR1 DFQATT, CDR2 SNEGSKA (reference sequence). V lost 1 base to trimming and J lost 0 bases; unmatched junction nucleotides: 4. The length of the CDR3 is 15 residues. The CDR3 is CSARVGRGSTDTQYF. In DNA, the CDR3 is TGCAGTGCTAGAGTTGGGCGGGGGAGCACAGATACGCAGTATTTT.

The sample holds many counts of this clonotype. V usage is TRBV30 and J usage is TRBJ1-2; the D is unclear. CDR3 size: 15 residues. Trimming pared 0 bases from V and 4 bases from J, leaving 15 bases between. CDR1 and CDR2 from the germline V gene are GTSNPN and SVGIG (reference sequence). The CDR3 coding sequence is TGTGCCTGGAGTGTACTCCGCACCCCCCGCTATGGCTACACCTTC. Encoded protein: CAWSVLRTPRYGYTF.

Turning to this clonotype: A read error may account for a junction end that differs from germline. V gene TRBV20-1 combines with J gene TRBJ1-1; no reliable D call. The V gene's germline CDR1 is DFQATT and CDR2 SNEGSKA (reference sequence). This CDR3 has 15 amino acids. This CDR3 is CSARDLDGMNTGAFF. CDR3 DNA: TGCAGTGCTAGAGATTTGGACGGGATGAACACTGGAGCTTTCTTT.

The chain carries TRBV11-2 and TRBJ2-5; no clear D gene. The V gene lost 5 bases and the J gene lost 0 bases, with 4 bases spanning the gap. Germline CDR1 and CDR2: SGHAT and FQNNGV. This CDR3 comprises 12 residues. DNA of the CDR3: TGTGCCAGCAGCATGAACCAAGAGACCCAGTACTTC. It yields the protein CASSMNQETQYF.

This rearrangement joins TRBV5-1 to TRBJ1-1; D is undetermined. There are 17 residues in the CDR3. V was trimmed by 0 bases and J by 0 bases, leaving 15 bases between them. Germline-derived CDR1 and CDR2 are SGHRS and YFSETQ. CDR3 bases: TGCGCCAGCAGCTTGGGCGCTTTGGCGGGGATGAACACTGAAGCTTTCTTT. Protein product: CASSLGALAGMNTEAFF.

This clonotype came up a few times. The rearrangement joins TRBV2 to TRBJ2-1, with TRBD2 identical over 12 bases. The J call may not be correct, given that the DNA end is closer to TRBJ2-5. The CDR3 extends over 16 amino acids. In germline, CDR1 is SNHLY, CDR2 FYNNEI. CDR3 region: CASSAGLAGSQETQYF. CDR3 bases: TGTGCCAGCAGTGCCGGACTAGCGGGATCCCAAGAGACCCAGTACTTC.

The chain couples TRBV7-6 to TRBJ2-3, with a weak D call TRBD2 (5 bases). The germline V and J ends were trimmed by 2 bases and 2 bases, with 14 bases remaining between them. This CDR3 spans 16 amino acids. Germline V gene lookup returns CDR1 SGHVS and CDR2 FNYEAQ. The CDR3 bases are TGTGCCAGCAGCTTAATAAAAGACCGGGACACAGATACGCAGTATTTT. It encodes CASSLIKDRDTDTQYF.

This chain uses TRBV18 with TRBJ2-1; the D is unclear. V was cut by 1 base and J by 7 bases, with 11 bases left in between. Looked up from germline, CDR1 is KGHSH and CDR2 is LQKENI. The CDR3 spans 14 residues. The CDR3 reads CASSPLNHLNEQFF. CDR3 bases: TGTGCCAGCTCACCACTAAACCACCTTAATGAGCAGTTCTTC.

This clonotype has a single count. This chain joins TRBV20-1 and TRBJ1-1; 7 nucleotides align to TRBD1. Germline-derived CDR1 and CDR2 are DFQATT and SNEGSKA (reference sequence). The CDR3 runs 13 residues. V was pared by 1 base and J by 6 bases, with 5 bases of the junction left unmatched. The CDR3 DNA sequence: TGCAGTGCTAGAGTAACAGGGGAGGCTGAAGCTTTCTTT. Its protein is CSARVTGEAEAFF.

The chain uses TRBV12-3 or TRBV12-4 and TRBJ2-7, with TRBD2 matching over 16 bases. The J segment lost 0 bases and the V segment lost 6 bases, leaving 11 bases of the junction unmatched. The CDR3 covers 19 residues. CDR3 protein: CASSSGLAGGTQYSYEQYF. CDR3 bases: TGTGCCAGCAGCTCGGGACTAGCGGGAGGGACACAATACTCCTACGAGCAGTACTTC.

The table lists this clonotype with a few counts. The chain carries TRBV2 and TRBJ2-1, with a tentative D call TRBD1 (8 bases). The end of the DNA is better explained by TRBJ2-5, so the J call may be wrong. Germline V gives CDR1 SNHLY, CDR2 FYNNEI. The CDR3 extends over 15 amino acids. CDR3 amino acids: CASIPWEGDRETQYF. CDR3 DNA: TGTGCCAGCATCCCCTGGGAGGGGGACAGGGAGACCCAGTACTTC.